This T cell receptor (beta chain) emerged from a study of T cell repertoires in cytomegalovirus infection. Each CDR3 protein is one row after TCRdb ran MiXCR on the reads. The table records fewer than 550,000 distinct CDR3 sequences, 16% of them present only once. V lost 4 bases to trimming and J lost 12 bases; unmatched junction nucleotides: 6. The CDR3 sequence is 11 residues long. The germline V gene encodes CDR1 SGDLS and CDR2 YYNGEE. This TCR was sampled from a human donor in good health (CMV status not recorded). Some clones in this sample may be carry-over from other donors' samples. The chain uses TRBV9 and TRBJ1-2; 7 bases map to TRBD1. Sequences were obtained from CD8+ T cells from PBMCs. In DNA form, the CDR3 reads TGTGCCAGCAGCCCAGGGGGAGGAGACACCTTC. This codes for CASSPGGGDTF.